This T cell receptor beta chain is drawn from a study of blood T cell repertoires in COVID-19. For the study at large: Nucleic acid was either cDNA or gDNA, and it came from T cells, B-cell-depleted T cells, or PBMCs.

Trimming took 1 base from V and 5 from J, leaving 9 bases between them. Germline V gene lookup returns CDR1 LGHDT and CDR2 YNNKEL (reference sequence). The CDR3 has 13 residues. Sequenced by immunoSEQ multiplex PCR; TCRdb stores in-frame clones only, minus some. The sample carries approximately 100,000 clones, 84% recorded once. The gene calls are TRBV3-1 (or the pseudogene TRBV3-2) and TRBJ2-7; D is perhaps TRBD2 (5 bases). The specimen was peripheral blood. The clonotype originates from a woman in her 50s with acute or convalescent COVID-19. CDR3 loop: CASSQVRGDEQYF. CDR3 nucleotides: TGTGCCAGCAGCCAAGTTCGGGGAGACGAGCAGTACTTC.